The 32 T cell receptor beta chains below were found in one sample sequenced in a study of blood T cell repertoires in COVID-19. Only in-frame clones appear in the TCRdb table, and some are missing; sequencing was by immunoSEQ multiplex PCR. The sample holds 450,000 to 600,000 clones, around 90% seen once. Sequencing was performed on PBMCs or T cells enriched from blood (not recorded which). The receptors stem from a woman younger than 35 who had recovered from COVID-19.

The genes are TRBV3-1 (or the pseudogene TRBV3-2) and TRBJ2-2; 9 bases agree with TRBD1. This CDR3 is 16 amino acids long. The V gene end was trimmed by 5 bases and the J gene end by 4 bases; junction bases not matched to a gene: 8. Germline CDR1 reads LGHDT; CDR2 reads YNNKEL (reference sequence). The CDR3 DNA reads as TGTGCCAGCAGCTTAGCGACAGGGGGGGCCACCGGGGAGCTGTTTTTT. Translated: CASSLATGGATGELFF.

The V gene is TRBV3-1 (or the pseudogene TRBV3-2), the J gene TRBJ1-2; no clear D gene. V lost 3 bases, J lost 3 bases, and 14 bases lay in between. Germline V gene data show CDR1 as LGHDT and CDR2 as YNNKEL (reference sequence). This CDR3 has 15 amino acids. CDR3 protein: CASSHSVLGDYGYTF. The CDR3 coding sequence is TGTGCCAGCAGCCACTCTGTCCTTGGAGACTATGGCTACACCTTC.

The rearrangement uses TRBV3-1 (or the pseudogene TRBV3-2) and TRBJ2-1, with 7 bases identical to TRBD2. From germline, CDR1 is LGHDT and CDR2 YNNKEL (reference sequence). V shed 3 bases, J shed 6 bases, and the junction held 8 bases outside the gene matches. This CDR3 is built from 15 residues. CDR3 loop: CASSQVGGTFNEQFF. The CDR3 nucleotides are TGTGCCAGCAGCCAGGTGGGGGGGACGTTCAATGAGCAGTTCTTC.

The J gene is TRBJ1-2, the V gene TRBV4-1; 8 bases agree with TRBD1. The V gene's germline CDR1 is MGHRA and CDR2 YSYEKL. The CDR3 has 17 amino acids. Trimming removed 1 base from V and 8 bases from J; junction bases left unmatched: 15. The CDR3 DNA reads TGCGCCAGCAGCCAAGGAGTACCAGGGGGCTCGTTTTGGGGCTACACCTTC. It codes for CASSQGVPGGSFWGYTF.

The CDR3 reads CASSQGVGPDTQYF. The CDR3 DNA is TGTGCCAGCAGCCAGGGGGTCGGACCAGATACGCAGTATTTT. This chain joins TRBV2 and TRBJ2-3, with TRBD1 identical over 7 bases. The CDR3 has 14 amino acids. V was pared by 6 bases and J by 4 bases, with 7 bases of the junction left unmatched. Per germline, CDR1 SNHLY and CDR2 FYNNEI.

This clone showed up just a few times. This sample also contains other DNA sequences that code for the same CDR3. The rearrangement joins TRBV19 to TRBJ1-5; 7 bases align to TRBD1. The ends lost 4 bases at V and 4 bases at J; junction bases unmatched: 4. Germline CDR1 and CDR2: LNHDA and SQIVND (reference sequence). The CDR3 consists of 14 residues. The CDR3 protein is CASSTTGDNQPQHF. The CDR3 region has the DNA TGTGCCAGTAGTACTACAGGGGATAATCAGCCCCAGCATTTT.

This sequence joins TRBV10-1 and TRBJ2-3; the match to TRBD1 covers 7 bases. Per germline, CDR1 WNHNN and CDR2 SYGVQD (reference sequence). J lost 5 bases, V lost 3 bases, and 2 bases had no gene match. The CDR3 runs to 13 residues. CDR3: CASSEQGRDTQYF. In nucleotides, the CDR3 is TGCGCCAGCAGTGAACAGGGGAGAGATACGCAGTATTTT.

The CDR3 nucleotides are TGTGCCAGTACCCCCGAAAGGGGCTACAATAATTCACCCCTCCACTTT. As protein: CASTPERGYNNSPLHF. The chain joins TRBV19 to TRBJ1-6; a possible D gene is TRBD1 (5 bases). The V and J ends lost 7 bases and 5 bases respectively, with 18 bases between them. The CDR3 length is 16 residues. Germline CDR1 is LNHDA and CDR2 is SQIVND (reference sequence).

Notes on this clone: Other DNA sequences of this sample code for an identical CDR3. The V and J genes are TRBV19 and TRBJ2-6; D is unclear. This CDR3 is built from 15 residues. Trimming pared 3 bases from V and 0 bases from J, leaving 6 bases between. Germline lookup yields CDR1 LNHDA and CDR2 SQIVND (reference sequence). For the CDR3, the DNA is TGTGCCAGTAGTATCCGAGACTCTGGGGCCAACGTCCTGACTTTC. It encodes CASSIRDSGANVLTF.

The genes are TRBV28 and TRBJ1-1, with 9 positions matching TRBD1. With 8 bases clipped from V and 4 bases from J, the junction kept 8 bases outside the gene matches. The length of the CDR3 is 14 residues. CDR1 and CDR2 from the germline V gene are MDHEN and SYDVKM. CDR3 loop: CASVGTGPTTEAFF. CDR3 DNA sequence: TGTGCCAGCGTCGGGACAGGGCCTACCACTGAAGCTTTCTTT. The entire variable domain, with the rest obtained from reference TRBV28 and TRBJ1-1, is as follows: DVKVTQSSRYLVKRTGEKVFLECVQDMDHENMFWYRQDPGLGLRLIYFSYDVKMKEKGDIPEGYSVSREKKERFSLILESASTNQTSMYLCASVGTGPTTEAFFGQGTRLTVV.

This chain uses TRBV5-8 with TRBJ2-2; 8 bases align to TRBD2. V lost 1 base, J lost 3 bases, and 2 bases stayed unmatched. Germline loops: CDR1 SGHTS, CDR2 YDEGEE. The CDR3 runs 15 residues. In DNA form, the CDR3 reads TGTGCCAGCAGCTTGAGTAGCGGGGACACCGGGGAGCTGTTTTTT. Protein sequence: CASSLSSGDTGELFF. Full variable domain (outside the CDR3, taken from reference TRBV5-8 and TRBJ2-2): EAGVTQSPTHLIKTRGQQATLRCSPISGHTSVYWYQQALGLGLQFLLWYDEGEERNRGNFPPRFSGRQFPNYSSELNVNALELEDSALYLCASSLSSGDTGELFFGEGSRLTVL.

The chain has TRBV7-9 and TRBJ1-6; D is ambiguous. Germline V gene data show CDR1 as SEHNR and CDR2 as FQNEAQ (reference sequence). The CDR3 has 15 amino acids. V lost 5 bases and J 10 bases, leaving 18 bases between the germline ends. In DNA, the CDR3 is TGTGCCAGCAGCCCGGCCGGGGAGGGCGAGTCACCCCTCCACTTT. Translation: CASSPAGEGESPLHF.

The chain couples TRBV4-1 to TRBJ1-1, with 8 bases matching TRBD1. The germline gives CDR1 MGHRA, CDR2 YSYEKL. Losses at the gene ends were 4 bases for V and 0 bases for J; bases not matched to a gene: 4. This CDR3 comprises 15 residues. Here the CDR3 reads CASSPLQGVNTEAFF. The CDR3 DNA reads TGCGCCAGCAGCCCCTTACAGGGGGTGAACACTGAAGCTTTCTTT.

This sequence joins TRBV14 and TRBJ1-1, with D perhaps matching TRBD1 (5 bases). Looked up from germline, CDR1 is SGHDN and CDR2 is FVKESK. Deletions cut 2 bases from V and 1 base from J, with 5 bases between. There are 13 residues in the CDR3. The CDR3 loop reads CASSQTGNTEAFF. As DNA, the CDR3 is TGTGCCAGCAGCCAAACAGGGAACACTGAAGCTTTCTTT.

This CDR3 is CASSQPSGAGGSKLFF. CDR3 coding DNA: TGTGCCAGCAGCCAACCTTCTGGGGCGGGGGGGTCAAAACTGTTTTTT. V is TRBV4-2 and J is TRBJ1-4; D might be TRBD1 (5 bases). This CDR3 spans 16 amino acids. Trimming removed 2 bases at V and 10 bases at J, with 20 bases between. CDR1 is LGHNA and CDR2 is YNFKEQ in the germline V gene.

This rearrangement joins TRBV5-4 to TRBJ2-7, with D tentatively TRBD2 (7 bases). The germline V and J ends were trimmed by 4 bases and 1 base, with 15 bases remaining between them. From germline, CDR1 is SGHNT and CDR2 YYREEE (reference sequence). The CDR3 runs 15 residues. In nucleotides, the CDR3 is TGTGCCAGCAGCCAGAGGGGGGGTTTATCCTACGAGCAGTACTTC. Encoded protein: CASSQRGGLSYEQYF. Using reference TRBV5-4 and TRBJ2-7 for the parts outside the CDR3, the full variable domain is ETGVTQSPTHLIKTRGQQVTLRCSSQSGHNTVSWYQQALGQGPQFIFQYYREEENGRGNFPPRFSGLQFPNYSSELNVNALELDDSALYLCASSQRGGLSYEQYFGPGTRLTVT.

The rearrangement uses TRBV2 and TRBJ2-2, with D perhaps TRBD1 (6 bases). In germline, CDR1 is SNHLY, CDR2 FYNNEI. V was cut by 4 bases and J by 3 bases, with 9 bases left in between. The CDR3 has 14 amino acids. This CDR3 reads CASSVNRDTGELFF. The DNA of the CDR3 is TGTGCCAGCAGTGTAAACAGGGACACCGGGGAGCTGTTTTTT. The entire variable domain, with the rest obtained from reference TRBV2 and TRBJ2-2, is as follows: EPEVTQTPSHQVTQMGQEVILRCVPISNHLYFYWYRQILGQKVEFLVSFYNNEISEKSEIFDDQFSVERPDGSNFTLKIRSTKLEDSAMYFCASSVNRDTGELFFGEGSRLTVL.

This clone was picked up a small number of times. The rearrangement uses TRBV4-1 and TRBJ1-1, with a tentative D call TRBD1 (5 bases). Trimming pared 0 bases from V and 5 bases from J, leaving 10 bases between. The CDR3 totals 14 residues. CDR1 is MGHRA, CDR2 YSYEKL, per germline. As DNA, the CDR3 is TGCGCCAGCAGCCAAGAACGGGAGGGGACTGAAGCTTTCTTT. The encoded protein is CASSQEREGTEAFF.

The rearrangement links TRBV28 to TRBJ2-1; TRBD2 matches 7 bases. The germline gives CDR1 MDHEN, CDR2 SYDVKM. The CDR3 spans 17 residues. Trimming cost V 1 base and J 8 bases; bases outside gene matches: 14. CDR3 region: CASSLLGGGEGSDEQFF. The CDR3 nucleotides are TGTGCCAGCAGTTTATTAGGCGGGGGTGAGGGTTCGGATGAGCAGTTCTTC.

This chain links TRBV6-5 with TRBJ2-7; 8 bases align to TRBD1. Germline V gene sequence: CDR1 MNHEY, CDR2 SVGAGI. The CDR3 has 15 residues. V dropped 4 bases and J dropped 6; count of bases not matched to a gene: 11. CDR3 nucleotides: TGTGCCAGCAGTTCAATAGGACAGGGAGCTCTCGAGCAGTACTTC. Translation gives CASSSIGQGALEQYF.

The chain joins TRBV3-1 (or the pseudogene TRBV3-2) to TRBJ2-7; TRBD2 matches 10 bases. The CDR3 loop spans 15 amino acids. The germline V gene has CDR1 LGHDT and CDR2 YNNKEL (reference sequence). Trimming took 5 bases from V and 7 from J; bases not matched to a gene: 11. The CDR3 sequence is CASSSQPLAGDEQYF. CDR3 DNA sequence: TGTGCCAGCAGCTCCCAACCTCTAGCGGGGGATGAGCAGTACTTC.

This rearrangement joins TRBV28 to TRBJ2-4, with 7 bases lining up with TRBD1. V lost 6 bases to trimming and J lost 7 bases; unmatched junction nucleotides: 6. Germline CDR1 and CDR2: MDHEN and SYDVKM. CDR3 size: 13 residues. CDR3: CASSQGVLNIQYF. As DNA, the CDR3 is TGTGCCAGCAGCCAGGGGGTGTTGAACATTCAGTACTTC.

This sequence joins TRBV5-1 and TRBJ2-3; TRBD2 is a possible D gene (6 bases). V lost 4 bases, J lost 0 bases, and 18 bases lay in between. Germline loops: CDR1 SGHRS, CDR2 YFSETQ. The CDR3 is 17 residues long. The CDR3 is CASSPGLPASSTDTQYF. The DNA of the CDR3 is TGCGCCAGCAGCCCTGGACTACCTGCCTCTAGCACAGATACGCAGTATTTT.

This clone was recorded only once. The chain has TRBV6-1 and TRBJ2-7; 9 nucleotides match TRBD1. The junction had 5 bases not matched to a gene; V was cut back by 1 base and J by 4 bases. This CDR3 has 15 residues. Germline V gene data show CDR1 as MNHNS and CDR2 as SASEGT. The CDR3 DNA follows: TGTGCCAGCAGTGAAGATGGGACAGGGCCTTACGAGCAGTACTTC. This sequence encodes CASSEDGTGPYEQYF.

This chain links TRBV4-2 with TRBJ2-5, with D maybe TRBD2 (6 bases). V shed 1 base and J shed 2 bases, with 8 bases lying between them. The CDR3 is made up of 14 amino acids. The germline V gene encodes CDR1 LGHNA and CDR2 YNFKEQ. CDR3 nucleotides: TGTGCCAGCAGCCAAGGGAGGGGTCAAGAGACCCAGTACTTC. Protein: CASSQGRGQETQYF.

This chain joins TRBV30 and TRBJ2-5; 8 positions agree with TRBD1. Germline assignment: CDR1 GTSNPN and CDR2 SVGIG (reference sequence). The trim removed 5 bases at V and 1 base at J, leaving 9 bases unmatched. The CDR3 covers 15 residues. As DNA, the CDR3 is TGTGCCTGGGACAGGGGTGAGGTGGGCCAAGAGACCCAGTACTTC. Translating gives CAWDRGEVGQETQYF.

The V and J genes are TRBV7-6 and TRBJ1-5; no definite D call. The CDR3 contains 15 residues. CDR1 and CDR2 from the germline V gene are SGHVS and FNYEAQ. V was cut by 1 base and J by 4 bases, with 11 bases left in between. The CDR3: CASSLVGETNQPQHF. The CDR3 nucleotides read TGTGCCAGCAGCTTAGTTGGGGAGACAAATCAGCCCCAGCATTTT.

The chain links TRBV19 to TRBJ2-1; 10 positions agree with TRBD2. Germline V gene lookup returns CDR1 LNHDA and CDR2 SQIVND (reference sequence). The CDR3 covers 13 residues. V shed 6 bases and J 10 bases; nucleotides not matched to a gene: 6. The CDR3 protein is CASRASGGGEQFF. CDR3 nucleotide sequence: TGTGCCAGTAGGGCTAGCGGGGGTGGGGAGCAGTTCTTC. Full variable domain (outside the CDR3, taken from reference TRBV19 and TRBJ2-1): DGGITQSPKYLFRKEGQNVTLSCEQNLNHDAMYWYRQDPGQGLRLIYYSQIVNDFQKGDIAEGYSVSREKKESFPLTVTSAQKNPTAFYLCASRASGGGEQFFGPGTRLTVL.

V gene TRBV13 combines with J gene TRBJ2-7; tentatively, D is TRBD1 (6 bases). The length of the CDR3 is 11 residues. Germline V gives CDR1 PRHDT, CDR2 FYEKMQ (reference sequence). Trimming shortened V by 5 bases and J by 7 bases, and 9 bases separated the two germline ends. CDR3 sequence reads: CASSQGSEQYF. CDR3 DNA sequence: TGTGCCAGCAGCCAGGGGTCTGAGCAGTACTTC.

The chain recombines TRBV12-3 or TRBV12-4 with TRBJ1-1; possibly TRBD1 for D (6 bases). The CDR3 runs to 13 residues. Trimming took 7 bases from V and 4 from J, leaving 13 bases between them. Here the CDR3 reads CASTTRGGTEAFF. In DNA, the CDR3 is TGTGCCAGCACAACGAGGGGGGGCACTGAAGCTTTCTTT.

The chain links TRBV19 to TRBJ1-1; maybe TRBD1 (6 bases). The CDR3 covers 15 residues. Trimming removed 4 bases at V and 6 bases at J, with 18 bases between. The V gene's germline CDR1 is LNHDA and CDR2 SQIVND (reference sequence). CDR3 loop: CASSTPQGSQPEAFF. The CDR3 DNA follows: TGTGCCAGTAGTACGCCCCAGGGGTCGCAACCTGAAGCTTTCTTT. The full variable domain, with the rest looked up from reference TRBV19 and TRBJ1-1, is DGGITQSPKYLFRKEGQNVTLSCEQNLNHDAMYWYRQDPGQGLRLIYYSQIVNDFQKGDIAEGYSVSREKKESFPLTVTSAQKNPTAFYLCASSTPQGSQPEAFFGQGTRLTVV.

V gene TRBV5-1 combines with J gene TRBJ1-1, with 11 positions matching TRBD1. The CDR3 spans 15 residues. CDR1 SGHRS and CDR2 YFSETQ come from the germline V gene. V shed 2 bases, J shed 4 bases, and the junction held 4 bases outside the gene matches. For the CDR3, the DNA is TGCGCCAGCAGCTTCACCGGGACAGGGGGCACTGAAGCTTTCTTT. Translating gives CASSFTGTGGTEAFF.